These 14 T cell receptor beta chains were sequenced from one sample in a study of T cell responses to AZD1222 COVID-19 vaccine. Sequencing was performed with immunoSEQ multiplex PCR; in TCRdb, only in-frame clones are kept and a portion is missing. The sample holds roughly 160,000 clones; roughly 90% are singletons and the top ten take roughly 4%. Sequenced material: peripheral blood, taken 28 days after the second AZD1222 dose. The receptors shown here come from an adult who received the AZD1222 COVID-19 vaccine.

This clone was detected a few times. In nucleotides, the CDR3 is TGTGCCAGCAGTTACGGGGTGTTGAGGGGTGAGCAGTTCTTC. Translating gives CASSYGVLRGEQFF. V gene TRBV6-2 or TRBV6-3 combines with J gene TRBJ2-1; TRBD1 or TRBD2 may be the D gene (5 bases each). Germline CDR1 reads MNHEY; CDR2 reads SVGEGT. CDR3 length: 14 residues. V lost 2 bases, J lost 9 bases, and 14 bases lay in between.

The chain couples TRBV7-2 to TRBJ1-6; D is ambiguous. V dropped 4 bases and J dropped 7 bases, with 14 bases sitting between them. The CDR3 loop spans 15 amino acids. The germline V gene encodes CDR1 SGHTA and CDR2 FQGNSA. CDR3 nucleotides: TGTGCCAGCAGCTCCCGGAGGACGGGGAATTCACCCCTCCACTTT. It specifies CASSSRRTGNSPLHF.

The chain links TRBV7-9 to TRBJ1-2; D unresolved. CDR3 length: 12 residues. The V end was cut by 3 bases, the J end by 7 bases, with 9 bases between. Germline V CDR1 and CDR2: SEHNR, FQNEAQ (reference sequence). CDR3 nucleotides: TGTGCCAGCAGCTTGTGGGTGGGTGGCTACACCTTC. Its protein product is CASSLWVGGYTF. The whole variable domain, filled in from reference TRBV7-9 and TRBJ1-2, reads DTGVSQNPRHKITKRGQNVTFRCDPISEHNRLYWYRQTLGQGPEFLTYFQNEAQLEKSRLLSDRFSAERPKGSFSTLEIQRTEQGDSAMYLCASSLWVGGYTFGSGTRLTVV.

CDR3 bases: TGCGCCAGCAGCCAAAGTCCTGGGACGCCTAATGAAAAACTGTTTTTT. It encodes CASSQSPGTPNEKLFF. The rearrangement joins TRBV4-3 to TRBJ1-4; D is possibly TRBD1 (5 bases). The CDR3 loop spans 16 amino acids. Per the germline V gene, CDR1 is LGHNA and CDR2 is YSLEER. The ends were cut back, 2 bases at V and 3 bases at J, with 13 bases in the middle.

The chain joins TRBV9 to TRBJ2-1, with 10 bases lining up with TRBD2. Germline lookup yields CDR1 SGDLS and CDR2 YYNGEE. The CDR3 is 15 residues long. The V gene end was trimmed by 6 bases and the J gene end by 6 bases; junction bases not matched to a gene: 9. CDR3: CASNKAGGLANEQFF. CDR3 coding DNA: TGTGCCAGCAACAAAGCGGGGGGGCTGGCCAATGAGCAGTTCTTC. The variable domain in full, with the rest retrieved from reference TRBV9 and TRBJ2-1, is DSGVTQTPKHLITATGQRVTLRCSPRSGDLSVYWYQQSLDQGLQFLIQYYNGEERAKGNILERFSAQQFPDLHSELNLSSLELGDSALYFCASNKAGGLANEQFFGPGTRLTVL.

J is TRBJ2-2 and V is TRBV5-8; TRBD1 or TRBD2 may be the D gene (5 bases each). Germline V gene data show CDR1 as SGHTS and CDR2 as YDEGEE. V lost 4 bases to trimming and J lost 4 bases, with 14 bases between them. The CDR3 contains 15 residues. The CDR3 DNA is TGTGCCAGCAGCGAGAAACCGGGGCTCACCGGGGAGCTGTTTTTT. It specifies CASSEKPGLTGELFF.

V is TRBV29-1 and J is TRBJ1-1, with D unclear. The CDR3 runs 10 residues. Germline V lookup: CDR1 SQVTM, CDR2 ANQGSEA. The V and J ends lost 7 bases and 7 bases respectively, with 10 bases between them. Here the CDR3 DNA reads TGCAGCGCTGTTAGGAGTGAAGCTTTCTTT. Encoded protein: CSAVRSEAFF.

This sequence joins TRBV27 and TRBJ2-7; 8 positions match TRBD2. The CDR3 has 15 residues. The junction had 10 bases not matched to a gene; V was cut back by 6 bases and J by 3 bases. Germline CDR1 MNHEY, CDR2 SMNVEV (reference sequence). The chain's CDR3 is CASRPGGVGIYEQYF. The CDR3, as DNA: TGTGCCAGCAGGCCCGGGGGGGTGGGGATCTACGAGCAGTACTTC.

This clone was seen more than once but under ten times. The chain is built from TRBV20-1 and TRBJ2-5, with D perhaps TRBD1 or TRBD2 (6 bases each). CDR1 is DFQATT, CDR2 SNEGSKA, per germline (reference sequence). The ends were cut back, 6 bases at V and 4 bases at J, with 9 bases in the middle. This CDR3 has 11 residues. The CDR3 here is CSAGGVETQYF. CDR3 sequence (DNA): TGCAGTGCCGGGGGCGTAGAGACCCAGTACTTC.

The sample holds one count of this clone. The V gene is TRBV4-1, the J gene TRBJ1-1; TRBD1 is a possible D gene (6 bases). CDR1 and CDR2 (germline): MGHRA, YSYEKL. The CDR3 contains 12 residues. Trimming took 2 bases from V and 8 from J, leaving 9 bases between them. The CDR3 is CASSQPGTEAFF. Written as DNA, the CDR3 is TGCGCCAGCAGCCAACCCGGGACAGAAGCTTTCTTT.

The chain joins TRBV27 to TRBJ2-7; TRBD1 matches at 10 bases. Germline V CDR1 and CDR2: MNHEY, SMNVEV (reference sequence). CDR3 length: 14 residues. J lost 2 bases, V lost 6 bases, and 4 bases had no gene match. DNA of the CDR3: TGTGCCAGCAGCCAAGGACAGGGGGCCTACGAGCAGTACTTC. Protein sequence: CASSQGQGAYEQYF.

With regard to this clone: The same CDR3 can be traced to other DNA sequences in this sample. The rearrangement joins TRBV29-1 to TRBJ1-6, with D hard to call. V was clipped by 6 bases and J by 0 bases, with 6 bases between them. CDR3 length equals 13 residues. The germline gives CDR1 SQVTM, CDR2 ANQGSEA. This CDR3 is CSVKSSYNSPLHF. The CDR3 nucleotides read TGCAGCGTCAAGAGCTCCTATAATTCACCCCTCCACTTT. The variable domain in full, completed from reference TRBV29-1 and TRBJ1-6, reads SAVISQKPSRDICQRGTSLTIQCQVDSQVTMMFWYRQQPGQSLTLIATANQGSEATYESGFVIDKFPISRPNLTFSTLTVSNMSPEDSSIYLCSVKSSYNSPLHFGNGTRLTVT.

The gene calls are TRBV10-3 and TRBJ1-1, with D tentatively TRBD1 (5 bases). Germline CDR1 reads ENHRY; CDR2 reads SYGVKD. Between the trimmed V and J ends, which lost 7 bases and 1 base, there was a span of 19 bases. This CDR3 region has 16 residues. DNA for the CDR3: TGTGCCATCAAAAGTCGGATCGGGGCGGAGAACACTGAAGCTTTCTTT. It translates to CAIKSRIGAENTEAFF.

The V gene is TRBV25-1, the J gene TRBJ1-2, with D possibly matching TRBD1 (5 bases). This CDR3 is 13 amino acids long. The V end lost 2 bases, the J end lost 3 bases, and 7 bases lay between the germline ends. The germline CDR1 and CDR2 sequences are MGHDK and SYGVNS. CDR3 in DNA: TGTGCCAGCAGTGAACAGGGCGACTATGGCTACACCTTC. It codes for CASSEQGDYGYTF.